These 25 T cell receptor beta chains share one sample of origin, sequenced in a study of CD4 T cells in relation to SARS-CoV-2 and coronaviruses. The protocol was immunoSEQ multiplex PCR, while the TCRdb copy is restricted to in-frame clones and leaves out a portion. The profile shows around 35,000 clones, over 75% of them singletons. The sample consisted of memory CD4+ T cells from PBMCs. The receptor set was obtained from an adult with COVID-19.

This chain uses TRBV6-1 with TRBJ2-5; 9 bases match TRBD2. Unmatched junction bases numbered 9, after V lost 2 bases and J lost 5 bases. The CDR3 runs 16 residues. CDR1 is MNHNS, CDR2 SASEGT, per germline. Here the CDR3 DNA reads TGTGCCAGCAGTGAAAGGGTAGGCGGGAGGGCCGAGACCCAGTACTTC. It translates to CASSERVGGRAETQYF.

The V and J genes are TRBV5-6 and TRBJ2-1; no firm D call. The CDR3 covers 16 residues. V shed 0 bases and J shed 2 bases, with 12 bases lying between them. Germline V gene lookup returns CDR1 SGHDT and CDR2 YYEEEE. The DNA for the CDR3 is TGTGCCAGCAGCTTGGCCCGGCAGGTCACCTACAATGAGCAGTTCTTC. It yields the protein CASSLARQVTYNEQFF. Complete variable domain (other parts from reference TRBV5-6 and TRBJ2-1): DAGVTQSPTHLIKTRGQQVTLRCSPKSGHDTVSWYQQALGQGPQFIFQYYEEEERQRGNFPDRFSGHQFPNYSSELNVNALLLGDSALYLCASSLARQVTYNEQFFGPGTRLTVL.

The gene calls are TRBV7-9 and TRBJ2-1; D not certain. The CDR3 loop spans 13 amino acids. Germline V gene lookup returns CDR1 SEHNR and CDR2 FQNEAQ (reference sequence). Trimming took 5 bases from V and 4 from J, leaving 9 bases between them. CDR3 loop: CASSPDGYNEQFF. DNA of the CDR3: TGTGCCAGCAGCCCCGACGGGTACAATGAGCAGTTCTTC.

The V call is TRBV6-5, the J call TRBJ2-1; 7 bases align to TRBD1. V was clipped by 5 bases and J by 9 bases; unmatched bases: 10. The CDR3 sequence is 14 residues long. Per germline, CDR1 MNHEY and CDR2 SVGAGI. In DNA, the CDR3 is TGTGCCAGCAGTCATACAGGGGATCTGGTTGAGCAGTTCTTC. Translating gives CASSHTGDLVEQFF.

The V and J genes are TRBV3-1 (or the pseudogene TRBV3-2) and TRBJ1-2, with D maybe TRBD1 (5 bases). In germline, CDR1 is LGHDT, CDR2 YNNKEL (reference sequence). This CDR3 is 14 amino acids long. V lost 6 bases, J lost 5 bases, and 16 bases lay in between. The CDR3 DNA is TGTGCCAGCAGATCCCAGGGTGAGGGGTATGGCTACACCTTC. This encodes CASRSQGEGYGYTF.

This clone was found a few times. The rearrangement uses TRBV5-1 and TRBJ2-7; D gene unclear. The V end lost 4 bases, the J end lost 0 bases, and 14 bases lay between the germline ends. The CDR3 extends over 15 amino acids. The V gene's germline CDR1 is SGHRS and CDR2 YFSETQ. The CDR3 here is CASSRRSESSYEQYF. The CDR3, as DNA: TGCGCCAGCAGCCGAAGAAGCGAGAGCTCCTACGAGCAGTACTTC.

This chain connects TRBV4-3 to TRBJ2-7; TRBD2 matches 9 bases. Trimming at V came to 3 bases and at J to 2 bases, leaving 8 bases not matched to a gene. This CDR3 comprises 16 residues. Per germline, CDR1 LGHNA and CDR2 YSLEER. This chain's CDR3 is CASSQELSGRPYEQYF. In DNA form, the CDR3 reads TGCGCCAGCAGCCAGGAGCTTAGCGGGAGACCCTACGAGCAGTACTTC.

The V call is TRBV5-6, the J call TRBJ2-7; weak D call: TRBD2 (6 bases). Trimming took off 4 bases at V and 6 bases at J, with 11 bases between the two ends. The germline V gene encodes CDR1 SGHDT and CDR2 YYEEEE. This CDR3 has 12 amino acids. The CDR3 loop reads CASSPGESEQYF. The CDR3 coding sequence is TGTGCCAGCAGCCCGGGGGAGAGCGAGCAGTACTTC.

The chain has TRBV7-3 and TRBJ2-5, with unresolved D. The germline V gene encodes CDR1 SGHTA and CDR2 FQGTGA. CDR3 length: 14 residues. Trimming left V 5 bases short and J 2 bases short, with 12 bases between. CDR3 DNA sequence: TGTGCCAGCAGCGCAACCGGACCTCAAGAGACCCAGTACTTC. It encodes CASSATGPQETQYF.

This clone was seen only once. Here the CDR3 reads CAISESWGEDIQYF. The CDR3 region has the DNA TGTGCCATCAGTGAGTCTTGGGGGGAAGACATTCAGTACTTC. J is TRBJ2-4 and V is TRBV10-3, with TRBD2 as a possible D gene (6 bases). The CDR3 is 14 residues long. V was clipped by 0 bases and J by 8 bases, with 11 bases between them. Germline CDR1 is ENHRY and CDR2 is SYGVKD.

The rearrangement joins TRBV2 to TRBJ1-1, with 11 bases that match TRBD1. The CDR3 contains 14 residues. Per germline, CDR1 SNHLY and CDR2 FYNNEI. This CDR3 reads CARGTGGMNTEAFF. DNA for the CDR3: TGTGCTAGGGGGACAGGGGGAATGAACACTGAAGCTTTCTTT. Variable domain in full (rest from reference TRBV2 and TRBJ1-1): EPEVTQTPSHQVTQMGQEVILRCVPISNHLYFYWYRQILGQKVEFLVSFYNNEISEKSEIFDDQFSVERPDGSNFTLKIRSTKLEDSAMYFCARGTGGMNTEAFFGQGTRLTVV.

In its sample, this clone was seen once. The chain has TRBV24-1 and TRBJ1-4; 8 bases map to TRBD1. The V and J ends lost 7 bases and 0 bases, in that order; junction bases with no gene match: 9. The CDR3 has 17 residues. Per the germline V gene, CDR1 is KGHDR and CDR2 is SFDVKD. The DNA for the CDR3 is TGTGCCACCAGCGGGGGTACAGGGGGGTCAACTAATGAAAAACTGTTTTTT. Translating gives CATSGGTGGSTNEKLFF.

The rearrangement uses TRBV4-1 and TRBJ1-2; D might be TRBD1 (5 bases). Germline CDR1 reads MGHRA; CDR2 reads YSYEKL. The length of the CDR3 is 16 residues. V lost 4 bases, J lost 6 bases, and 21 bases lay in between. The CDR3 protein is CASSLPPGTGENGYTF. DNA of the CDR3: TGCGCCAGCAGCCTTCCTCCAGGGACGGGGGAAAATGGCTACACCTTC.

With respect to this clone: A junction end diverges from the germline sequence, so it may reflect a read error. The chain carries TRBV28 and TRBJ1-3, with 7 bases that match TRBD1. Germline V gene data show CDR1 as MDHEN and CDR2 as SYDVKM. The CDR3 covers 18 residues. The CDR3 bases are TGTGCCAGCAGTATATTGACAGGGACCTCACCCACTGGAAGCACCATATATTTT. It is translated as CASSILTGTSPTGSTIYF. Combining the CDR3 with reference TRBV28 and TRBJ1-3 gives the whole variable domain DVKVTQSSRYLVKRTGEKVFLECVQDMDHENMFWYRQDPGLGLRLIYFSYDVKMKEKGDIPEGYSVSREKKERFSLILESASTNQTSMYLCASSILTGTSPTGSTIYFGEGSWLTVV.

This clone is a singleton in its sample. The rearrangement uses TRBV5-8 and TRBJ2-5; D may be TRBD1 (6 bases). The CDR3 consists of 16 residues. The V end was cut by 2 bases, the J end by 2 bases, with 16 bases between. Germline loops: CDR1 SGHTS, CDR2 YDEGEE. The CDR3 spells CASSFGNRVIQETQYF. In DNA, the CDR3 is TGTGCCAGCAGCTTCGGTAACAGGGTAATACAAGAGACCCAGTACTTC. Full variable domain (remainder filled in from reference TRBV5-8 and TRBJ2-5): EAGVTQSPTHLIKTRGQQATLRCSPISGHTSVYWYQQALGLGLQFLLWYDEGEERNRGNFPPRFSGRQFPNYSSELNVNALELEDSALYLCASSFGNRVIQETQYFGPGTRLLVL.

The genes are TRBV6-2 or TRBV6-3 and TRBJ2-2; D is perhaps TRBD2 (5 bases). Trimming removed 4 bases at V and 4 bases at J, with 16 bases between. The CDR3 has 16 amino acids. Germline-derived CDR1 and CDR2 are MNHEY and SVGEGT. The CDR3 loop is CASSSYEGAITGELFF. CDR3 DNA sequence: TGTGCCAGCAGTTCCTACGAGGGAGCTATCACCGGGGAGCTGTTTTTT.

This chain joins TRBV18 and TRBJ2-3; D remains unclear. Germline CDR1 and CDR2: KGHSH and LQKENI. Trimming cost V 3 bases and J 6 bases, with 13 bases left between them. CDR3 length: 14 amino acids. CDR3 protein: CASSPPELPDTQYF. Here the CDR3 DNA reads TGTGCCAGCTCACCTCCCGAGCTCCCCGATACGCAGTATTTT.

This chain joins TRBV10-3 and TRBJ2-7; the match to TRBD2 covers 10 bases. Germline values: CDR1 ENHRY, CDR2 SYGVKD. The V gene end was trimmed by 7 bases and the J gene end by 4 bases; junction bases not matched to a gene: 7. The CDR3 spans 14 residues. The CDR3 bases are TGTGCCATCAAACCGGGACTAGCGTTTTACGAGCAGTACTTC. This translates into CAIKPGLAFYEQYF.

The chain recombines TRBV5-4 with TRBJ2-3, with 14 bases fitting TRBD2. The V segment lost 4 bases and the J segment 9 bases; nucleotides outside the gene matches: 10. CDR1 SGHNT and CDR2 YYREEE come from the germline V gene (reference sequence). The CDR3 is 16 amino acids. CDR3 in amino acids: CASSPKPGLAGDTQYF. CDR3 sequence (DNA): TGTGCCAGCAGCCCGAAACCGGGACTAGCGGGAGACACGCAGTATTTT. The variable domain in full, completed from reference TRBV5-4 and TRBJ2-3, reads ETGVTQSPTHLIKTRGQQVTLRCSSQSGHNTVSWYQQALGQGPQFIFQYYREEENGRGNFPPRFSGLQFPNYSSELNVNALELDDSALYLCASSPKPGLAGDTQYFGPGTRLTVL.

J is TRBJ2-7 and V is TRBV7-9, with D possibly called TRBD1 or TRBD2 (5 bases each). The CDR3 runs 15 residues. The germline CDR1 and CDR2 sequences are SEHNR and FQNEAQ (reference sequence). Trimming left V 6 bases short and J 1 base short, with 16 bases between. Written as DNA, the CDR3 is TGTGCCAGCAGGGCCGAGGGGACCGGATCCTACGAGCAGTACTTC. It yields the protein CASRAEGTGSYEQYF.

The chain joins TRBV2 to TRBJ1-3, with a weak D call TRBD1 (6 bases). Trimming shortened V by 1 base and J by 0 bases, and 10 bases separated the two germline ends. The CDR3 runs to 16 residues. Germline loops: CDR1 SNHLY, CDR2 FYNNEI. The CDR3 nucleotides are TGTGCCAGCAGTGAAGAGGGGGGCCACTCTGGAAACACCATATATTTT. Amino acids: CASSEEGGHSGNTIYF.

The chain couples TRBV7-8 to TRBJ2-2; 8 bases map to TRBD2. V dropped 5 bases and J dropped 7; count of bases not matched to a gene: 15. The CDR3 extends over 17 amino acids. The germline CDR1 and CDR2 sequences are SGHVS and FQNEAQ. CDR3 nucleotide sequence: TGTGCCAGCAGCCCTCGACTAGCGACGAGGGGGGGCGGGGAGCTGTTTTTT. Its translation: CASSPRLATRGGGELFF.

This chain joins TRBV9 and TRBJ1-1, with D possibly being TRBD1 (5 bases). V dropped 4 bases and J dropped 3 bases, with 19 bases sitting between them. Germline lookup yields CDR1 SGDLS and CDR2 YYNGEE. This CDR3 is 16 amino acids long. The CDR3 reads CASSRKVDFRDTEAFF. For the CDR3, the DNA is TGTGCCAGCAGCCGAAAAGTAGATTTCAGGGACACTGAAGCTTTCTTT.

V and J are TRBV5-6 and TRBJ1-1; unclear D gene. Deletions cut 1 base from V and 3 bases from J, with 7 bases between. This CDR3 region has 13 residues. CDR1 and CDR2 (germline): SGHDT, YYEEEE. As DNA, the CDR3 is TGTGCCAGCAGCTTGAATGTTTACACTGAAGCTTTCTTT. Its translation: CASSLNVYTEAFF.

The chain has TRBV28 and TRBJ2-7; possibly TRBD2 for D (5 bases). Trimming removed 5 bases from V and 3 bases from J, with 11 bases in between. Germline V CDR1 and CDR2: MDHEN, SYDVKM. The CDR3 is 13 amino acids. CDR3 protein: CASSTPGNYEQYF. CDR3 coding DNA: TGTGCCAGCAGTACCCCGGGGAACTACGAGCAGTACTTC.